Presented here are 25 T cell receptor beta chains from one specimen sequenced in a study of cytomegalovirus exposure and HLA in healthy donors. The PCR was carried out with 60 Vbeta primers and 13 Jbeta primers. Data came from immunoSEQ multiplex PCR; TCRdb stores just in-frame clones and leaves some out. The repertoire holds around 120,000 clones, with about three quarters as singletons. The sequencing sample was made of PBMCs. The source of these receptors is a woman between 55 and 75 years old in good health and CMV-seropositive.

V usage is TRBV13 and J usage is TRBJ1-1; 7 bases match TRBD1. CDR3 length: 13 residues. Germline V CDR1 and CDR2: PRHDT, FYEKMQ (reference sequence). V lost 5 bases and J lost 6; bases outside the gene matches: 6. The CDR3: CASSDRQGPEAFF. The CDR3 DNA reads TGTGCCAGCAGCGACCGACAGGGCCCTGAAGCTTTCTTT. The whole variable domain, filled in from reference TRBV13 and TRBJ1-1, reads AAGVIQSPRHLIKEKRETATLKCYPIPRHDTVYWYQQGPGQDPQFLISFYEKMQSDKGSIPDRFSAQQFSDYHSELNMSSLELGDSALYFCASSDRQGPEAFFGQGTRLTVV.

The table lists this clone with a count of one. The gene calls are TRBV6-5 and TRBJ2-7, with TRBD2 identical over 9 bases. Germline V CDR1 and CDR2: MNHEY, SVGAGI. V lost 0 bases, J lost 4 bases, and 4 bases stayed unmatched. CDR3 size: 15 residues. CDR3 nucleotide sequence: TGTGCCAGCAGTTACTCACGCGGGGGGGCATACGAGCAGTACTTC. Protein product: CASSYSRGGAYEQYF.

J is TRBJ1-4 and V is TRBV6-1; D possibly corresponds to TRBD1 (5 bases). Germline CDR1 reads MNHNS; CDR2 reads SASEGT. Trimming took 4 bases from V and 4 from J, leaving 16 bases between them. The CDR3 covers 16 residues. Here the CDR3 reads CASSGFWGDYNEKLFF. DNA for the CDR3: TGTGCCAGCAGTGGGTTCTGGGGGGATTATAATGAAAAACTGTTTTTT.

The rearrangement links TRBV6-5 to TRBJ1-1, with 9 bases lining up with TRBD1. CDR1 is MNHEY, CDR2 SVGAGI, per germline. The trim removed 7 bases at V and 5 bases at J, leaving 8 bases unmatched. The CDR3 covers 14 residues. CDR3 amino acids: CASTRDRARTEAFF. CDR3 nucleotide sequence: TGTGCCAGCACCCGGGACAGGGCGAGGACTGAAGCTTTCTTT.

Comment on this clone: The sample carries other DNA sequences with the same CDR3. CDR3 region: CASSLGQGNTIYF. As DNA, the CDR3 is TGTGCCAGCAGCCTTGGACAGGGAAACACCATATATTTT. The V and J genes are TRBV7-2 and TRBJ1-3; maybe TRBD1 (6 bases). Germline V gives CDR1 SGHTA, CDR2 FQGNSA. V was pared by 5 bases and J by 4 bases, with 9 bases between. The CDR3 totals 13 residues.

This clone was seen more than once but under ten times. The chain combines TRBV7-8 with TRBJ1-2; D not resolved. There are 13 residues in the CDR3. Per the germline V gene, CDR1 is SGHVS and CDR2 is FQNEAQ. V lost 5 bases, J lost 1 base, and 8 bases lay in between. The CDR3 DNA reads as TGTGCCAGCAGCCGACGGGATAACTATGGCTACACCTTC. Translation: CASSRRDNYGYTF. Based on the CDR3 plus reference TRBV7-8 and TRBJ1-2, the full variable domain is GAGVSQSPRYKVAKRGQDVALRCDPISGHVSLFWYQQALGQGPEFLTYFQNEAQLDKSGLPSDRFFAERPEGSVSTLKIQRTQQEDSAVYLCASSRRDNYGYTFGSGTRLTVV.

V is TRBV10-3 and J is TRBJ2-2; a weak D match, TRBD1 (5 bases). The germline V gene has CDR1 ENHRY and CDR2 SYGVKD. The V end was cut by 10 bases, the J end by 1 base, with 13 bases between. The CDR3 length is 14 residues. CDR3 residues: CATGSTGNTGELFF. The CDR3 DNA is TGTGCCACCGGTAGTACAGGGAACACCGGGGAGCTGTTTTTT.

This sequence joins TRBV14 and TRBJ2-5; maybe TRBD1 (6 bases). The V end lost 4 bases, the J end lost 4 bases, and 13 bases lay between the germline ends. The CDR3 runs 14 residues. CDR1 SGHDN and CDR2 FVKESK come from the germline V gene. The CDR3 region has the DNA TGTGCCAGCAGCCGCCGGACAGAGGGAGAGACCCAGTACTTC. Protein product: CASSRRTEGETQYF.

The V gene is TRBV27, the J gene TRBJ2-7, with 10 positions matching TRBD1. In germline, CDR1 is MNHEY, CDR2 SMNVEV (reference sequence). The CDR3 runs 15 residues. The V and J ends lost 2 bases and 1 base, in that order; junction bases with no gene match: 2. Here the CDR3 reads CASSLKDRGSYEQYF. The DNA for the CDR3 is TGTGCCAGCAGTTTAAAGGACAGGGGGTCCTACGAGCAGTACTTC.

V usage is TRBV7-3 and J usage is TRBJ1-4, with 10 bases that match TRBD1. CDR1 and CDR2 (germline): SGHTA, FQGTGA. The CDR3 length is 13 residues. With 5 bases clipped from V and 10 bases from J, the junction kept 4 bases outside the gene matches. CDR3 sequence (DNA): TGTGCCAGCAGCCCTGGACAGGGGGGAAAACTGTTTTTT. This translates into CASSPGQGGKLFF.

The rearrangement links TRBV11-2 to TRBJ2-1; D is possibly TRBD1 (5 bases). V was pared by 0 bases and J by 0 bases, with 6 bases between. The CDR3 has 15 amino acids. Germline V CDR1 and CDR2: SGHAT, FQNNGV. CDR3 DNA: TGTGCCAGCAGCTTAGAAGACAGCTCCTACAATGAGCAGTTCTTC. It translates to CASSLEDSSYNEQFF. Combining the CDR3 with reference TRBV11-2 and TRBJ2-1 gives the whole variable domain EAGVAQSPRYKIIEKRQSVAFWCNPISGHATLYWYQQILGQGPKLLIQFQNNGVVDDSQLPKDRFSAERLKGVDSTLKIQPAKLEDSAVYLCASSLEDSSYNEQFFGPGTRLTVL.

V gene TRBV6-5 combines with J gene TRBJ2-5; TRBD2 agrees at 13 bases. Germline CDR1 reads MNHEY; CDR2 reads SVGAGI. The CDR3 is 16 residues long. J gave up 7 bases and V 2 bases, and 7 bases lay outside the gene matches. In DNA, the CDR3 is TGTGCCAGCAGTTACGGACTAGCGGGGGCCGGGGGGACCCAGTACTTC. Protein: CASSYGLAGAGGTQYF.

V and J are TRBV7-6 and TRBJ2-2; maybe TRBD1 (6 bases). Germline-derived CDR1 and CDR2 are SGHVS and FNYEAQ. The CDR3 spans 16 residues. V lost 0 bases to trimming and J lost 2 bases, with 10 bases between them. CDR3 in DNA: TGTGCCAGCAGCTTAGCCGGGACAACAAACACCGGGGAGCTGTTTTTT. It translates to CASSLAGTTNTGELFF.

This chain links TRBV19 with TRBJ1-1, with 7 bases aligning to TRBD1. CDR1 and CDR2 (germline): LNHDA, SQIVND (reference sequence). CDR3 length: 14 amino acids. Germline trimming cut 7 bases from V and 1 base from J; bases unmatched to any gene: 6. The CDR3 DNA reads TGTGCCAGTATTCCGACAGGGACGAACACTGAAGCTTTCTTT. Translating it yields CASIPTGTNTEAFF.

CDR3 amino acids: CASSDPTGRLHEKLFF. The CDR3, as DNA: TGTGCCAGCAGTGACCCCACAGGTCGGCTACATGAAAAACTGTTTTTT. The chain carries TRBV25-1 and TRBJ1-4, with D perhaps matching TRBD1 (5 bases). The germline V gene has CDR1 MGHDK and CDR2 SYGVNS. V was shortened by 3 bases and J by 6 bases, with 17 bases between the two germline ends. The CDR3 is made up of 16 amino acids.

This clone was found a few times. V gene TRBV5-1 combines with J gene TRBJ1-4; 8 bases are a match to TRBD1. This CDR3 comprises 17 residues. Germline trimming cut 4 bases from V and 2 bases from J; bases unmatched to any gene: 10. The germline V gene encodes CDR1 SGHRS and CDR2 YFSETQ. CDR3 nucleotide sequence: TGCGCCAGCAGCCGCGGACAGGGCCTTTTGACTAATGAAAAACTGTTTTTT. Translation: CASSRGQGLLTNEKLFF.

This chain joins TRBV9 and TRBJ1-5; D unclear. Germline V lookup: CDR1 SGDLS, CDR2 YYNGEE. Trimming took 4 bases from V and 6 from J, leaving 8 bases between them. CDR3 size: 12 residues. The CDR3 here is CASSLGGQPQHF. The DNA of the CDR3 is TGTGCCAGCAGCTTGGGAGGTCAGCCCCAGCATTTT.

The V call is TRBV7-2, the J call TRBJ2-5, with D uncertain. This CDR3 spans 13 amino acids. The germline V gene encodes CDR1 SGHTA and CDR2 FQGNSA. With 1 base removed from V and 4 bases from J, the gap between germline ends came to 7 bases. The CDR3 nucleotides read TGTGCCAGCAGCTTAGGCAGTCGAGAGACCCAGTACTTC. Translating gives CASSLGSRETQYF. Supplemented by reference TRBV7-2 and TRBJ2-5, the full variable domain reads GAGVSQSPSNKVTEKGKDVELRCDPISGHTALYWYRQSLGQGLEFLIYFQGNSAPDKSGLPSDRFSAERTGGSVSTLTIQRTQQEDSAVYLCASSLGSRETQYFGPGTRLLVL.

The chain carries TRBV28 and TRBJ2-7; D unresolved. The germline V gene has CDR1 MDHEN and CDR2 SYDVKM. V gave up 5 bases and J gave up 2 bases, with 10 bases separating them. CDR3 length equals 13 residues. The CDR3 region is CASSPPVAYEQYF. In DNA, the CDR3 is TGTGCCAGCAGTCCCCCGGTCGCCTACGAGCAGTACTTC.

This clone was observed a handful of times. This sequence joins TRBV5-1 and TRBJ2-1; 10 bases agree with TRBD1. J lost 7 bases, V lost 6 bases, and 10 bases had no gene match. The CDR3 consists of 15 residues. Germline loops: CDR1 SGHRS, CDR2 YFSETQ. The CDR3 bases are TGCGCCAGCACCGCCGGGACAGGGGTCAGGAATGAGCAGTTCTTC. Encoded protein: CASTAGTGVRNEQFF. Variable domain in full (rest from reference TRBV5-1 and TRBJ2-1): KAGVTQTPRYLIKTRGQQVTLSCSPISGHRSVSWYQQTPGQGLQFLFEYFSETQRNKGNFPGRFSGRQFSNSRSEMNVSTLELGDSALYLCASTAGTGVRNEQFFGPGTRLTVL.

The chain combines TRBV5-1 with TRBJ2-1; 14 nucleotides match TRBD2. V trimming: 4 bases; J trimming: 3 bases; junction bases outside the gene matches: 6. The CDR3 spans 17 residues. CDR1 is SGHRS, CDR2 YFSETQ, per germline. The CDR3 sequence is CASSPPGLAGGYNEQFF. CDR3 bases: TGCGCCAGCAGCCCCCCAGGACTAGCGGGGGGCTACAATGAGCAGTTCTTC.

This clone was seen a few times. J is TRBJ1-1 and V is TRBV11-3; 7 bases match TRBD1. Trimming at V came to 6 bases and at J to 0 bases, leaving 4 bases not matched to a gene. Germline CDR1 is SGHNT and CDR2 is YENEEA. The CDR3 sequence is 14 residues long. The CDR3 nucleotides are TGTGCCAGCAGGGATACAGGGGTGAACACTGAAGCTTTCTTT. Protein: CASRDTGVNTEAFF.

The rearrangement uses TRBV7-9 and TRBJ2-5; D is unresolved. Looked up from germline, CDR1 is SEHNR and CDR2 is FQNEAQ (reference sequence). The V gene lost 6 bases and the J gene lost 1 base, with 9 bases spanning the gap. The CDR3 is 13 residues long. DNA for the CDR3: TGTGCCAGCAGGGGCTTCATCCAAGAGACCCAGTACTTC. It is translated as CASRGFIQETQYF.

The chain is built from TRBV5-1 and TRBJ2-7; D unresolved. From germline, CDR1 is SGHRS and CDR2 YFSETQ. V lost 2 bases and J 5 bases, leaving 14 bases between the germline ends. CDR3 size: 14 residues. The CDR3 is CASSFSTGLDEQYF. CDR3 bases: TGCGCCAGCAGCTTCTCAACCGGGTTAGACGAGCAGTACTTC.

The rearrangement uses TRBV6-4 and TRBJ1-1; D gene uncertain. Trimming pared 8 bases from V and 6 bases from J, leaving 16 bases between. This CDR3 comprises 13 residues. CDR1 is MRHNA and CDR2 is SNTAGT in the germline V gene. The chain's CDR3 is CASAPSPGAEAFF. CDR3 nucleotide sequence: TGTGCCAGCGCCCCGAGTCCTGGAGCTGAAGCTTTCTTT.